This record covers a single T cell receptor (beta chain). Its specificity is not known. The sample belongs to a study of T cell responses to AZD1222 COVID-19 vaccine. General study points: Epitopes outside B.1.351 and B.1.1.7 mutated regions reportedly drew nearly half of spike TCRs.

Produced via immunoSEQ multiplex PCR; TCRdb's table is partial and in-frame only. The repertoire consists of over 150,000 clones, with roughly nine tenths occurring once and the leading ten covering about 1.4%. This receptor was obtained from an adult in good health. This material consisted of peripheral blood, taken on day 0 of AZD1222 vaccination.

The chain's CDR3 is CASSSPSGGDLYEQYF. The CDR3, as DNA: TGTGCCAGCAGTTCCCCAAGCGGGGGGGATTTATACGAGCAGTACTTC. The rearrangement uses TRBV6-2 or TRBV6-3 and TRBJ2-7; TRBD2 matches 10 bases. V gave up 4 bases and J gave up 4 bases; unmatched junction bases: 10. The CDR3 runs 16 residues. Germline V gene data show CDR1 as MNHEY and CDR2 as SVGEGT.